This T cell receptor beta chain originates from a study of Ad26.COV2.S vaccination and SARS-CoV-2 variants. Study-wide points: The study found higher spike-specific TCR breadth in vaccine than placebo recipients.

Treatment given: about 20 received Ad26.COV2.S at low or high dose, single or two shots; five or six received placebo; per-sample allocation not given. Sampling was performed 63 days after the first vaccine or placebo injection. Only in-frame clones appear in the TCRdb table, and some are missing; sequencing was by immunoSEQ multiplex PCR. This sample has under 250,000 clones; approximately 88% occur once, and the top ten carry 2.9%. Turning to this clone: Its antigen is unknown.

V lost 4 bases, J lost 0 bases, and 4 bases lay in between. Per germline, CDR1 MNHEY and CDR2 SMNVEV (reference sequence). The CDR3 is made up of 14 amino acids. This chain links TRBV27 with TRBJ2-6; D unresolved. This clonotype originated in a person aged 18-65 years who received the Ad26.COV2.S COVID-19 vaccine or a placebo. The sequencing here drew on peripheral blood, taken in a trial of Ad26.COV2.S vaccine versus placebo. The DNA for the CDR3 is TGTGCCAGCAGTTCCTTCTCTGGGGCCAACGTCCTGACTTTC. As protein: CASSSFSGANVLTF. The full variable domain, in which reference TRBV27 and TRBJ2-6 provide the parts outside the CDR3, is EAQVTQNPRYLITVTGKKLTVTCSQNMNHEYMSWYRQDPGLGLRQIYYSMNVEVTDKGDVPEGYKVSRKEKRNFPLILESPSPNQTSLYFCASSSFSGANVLTFGAGSRLTVL.